This TCR beta chain is drawn from a study of OX40 agonist ivuxolimab in advanced cancers. Study at large: Administration of intravenous ivuxolimab to patients occurred every 2 weeks at 0.01 to 10 mg/kg.

For this clone: Its matching antigen is unknown.

Autoimmune disease history or systemic immunosuppression excluded patients. The data were produced by immunoSEQ multiplex PCR, yet TCRdb's version contains in-frame clones alone and is incomplete. The sample shows about 33,000 clones, about 81% of them seen only once. The V and J ends lost 3 bases and 4 bases, in that order; junction bases with no gene match: 4. CDR3 size: 14 residues. Germline loops: CDR1 SGHDT, CDR2 YYEEEE. The study, taken as a whole, reports: Some of the nonresponding patients also showed low levels of normalized T-cell clonal expansion. Those patients achieving a partial response at 0.1-3.0 mg/kg showed among the lowest clonal expansion.

This chain connects TRBV5-6 to TRBJ2-7; TRBD1 aligns across 10 bases. The TCR sequence derives from an adult with an advanced solid tumor such as melanoma, head and neck, liver or kidney cancer. The sequenced sample was CD4+ or CD8+ T cells sorted from blood, obtained in a trial of the OX40 agonist ivuxolimab. CDR3 residues: CASSSGTGVYEQYF. CDR3 nucleotide sequence: TGTGCCAGCAGCTCCGGGACAGGGGTATACGAGCAGTACTTC. The full variable domain, with the rest looked up from reference TRBV5-6 and TRBJ2-7, is DAGVTQSPTHLIKTRGQQVTLRCSPKSGHDTVSWYQQALGQGPQFIFQYYEEEERQRGNFPDRFSGHQFPNYSSELNVNALLLGDSALYLCASSSGTGVYEQYFGPGTRLTVT.